The 21 T cell receptor beta chains below were found in one sample sequenced in a study of T cell responses to AZD1222 COVID-19 vaccine. Here immunoSEQ multiplex PCR was the method, and the copy in TCRdb shows in-frame clones only, minus some. The repertoire includes about 140,000 clones, 92% of them detected once, and about 3.2% sits in the top ten. Sequencing was performed on peripheral blood, taken on day 0 of AZD1222 vaccination. The source of these receptors is an adult in good health.

The chain has TRBV5-1 and TRBJ1-3; a weak D match, TRBD1 (5 bases). The CDR3 covers 11 residues. V was clipped by 7 bases and J by 7 bases, with 9 bases between them. Germline V lookup: CDR1 SGHRS, CDR2 YFSETQ. Here the CDR3 DNA reads TGCGCCAGCCACAAGGGGAACACCATATATTTT. It codes for CASHKGNTIYF.

The chain uses TRBV18 and TRBJ1-1; TRBD1 is a possible D gene (5 bases). Per germline, CDR1 KGHSH and CDR2 LQKENI. Trimming cost V 5 bases and J 3 bases, with 10 bases left between them. The CDR3 loop spans 13 amino acids. CDR3 protein: CASSGGEDTEAFF. The CDR3 DNA follows: TGTGCCAGCTCAGGGGGTGAAGACACTGAAGCTTTCTTT.

The V and J genes are TRBV4-1 and TRBJ1-1, with a tentative D call TRBD1 (5 bases). Trimming took off 2 bases at V and 0 bases at J, with 13 bases between the two ends. This CDR3 contains 16 residues. The V gene's germline CDR1 is MGHRA and CDR2 YSYEKL. CDR3 loop: CASSQSGAGMNTEAFF. CDR3 in DNA: TGCGCCAGCAGCCAAAGCGGGGCAGGGATGAACACTGAAGCTTTCTTT.

The chain recombines TRBV10-3 with TRBJ2-3; tentative D call: TRBD1 (5 bases). From germline, CDR1 is ENHRY and CDR2 SYGVKD. The CDR3 sequence is 15 residues long. V was shortened by 4 bases and J by 3 bases, with 14 bases between the two germline ends. This chain's CDR3 is CAISVEDIMTDTQYF. CDR3 DNA: TGTGCCATCAGTGTTGAGGACATAATGACAGATACGCAGTATTTT.

V and J are TRBV4-3 and TRBJ2-5; D possibly uses TRBD1 or TRBD2 (5 bases each). V gave up 0 bases and J gave up 3 bases, with 17 bases separating them. The germline CDR1 and CDR2 sequences are LGHNA and YSLEER. The CDR3 loop spans 17 amino acids. The CDR3 bases are TGCGCCAGCAGCCAAGATCAACCGGGACGGGCGGAAGAGACCCAGTACTTC. Translated: CASSQDQPGRAEETQYF.

J is TRBJ1-6 and V is TRBV5-1; D is unresolved. The germline V gene encodes CDR1 SGHRS and CDR2 YFSETQ. V lost 6 bases, J lost 7 bases, and 8 bases lay in between. The CDR3 length is 12 residues. This CDR3 is CASNIGNSPLHF. The CDR3 coding sequence is TGCGCCAGCAATATAGGGAATTCACCCCTCCACTTT.

V usage is TRBV30 and J usage is TRBJ2-3, with 10 bases identical to TRBD2. The V segment lost 0 bases and the J segment 7 bases; nucleotides outside the gene matches: 13. Germline values: CDR1 GTSNPN, CDR2 SVGIG (reference sequence). The CDR3 covers 17 residues. The CDR3 reads CAWSVGAGGPFGNTQYF. The CDR3 bases are TGTGCCTGGAGTGTGGGAGCGGGAGGGCCTTTCGGTAATACGCAGTATTTT.

The chain has TRBV19 and TRBJ1-5; 11 positions match TRBD1. CDR1 LNHDA and CDR2 SQIVND come from the germline V gene (reference sequence). CDR3 length: 18 amino acids. The V segment lost 3 bases and the J segment 0 bases; nucleotides outside the gene matches: 7. This CDR3 is CASSITGTGGYSNQPQHF. The CDR3, as DNA: TGTGCCAGTAGTATCACCGGGACAGGGGGATATAGCAATCAGCCCCAGCATTTT.

This chain links TRBV11-2 with TRBJ2-1; possibly TRBD2 for D (5 bases). V lost 1 base and J 12 bases, leaving 10 bases between the germline ends. This CDR3 is 12 amino acids long. Germline V lookup: CDR1 SGHAT, CDR2 FQNNGV. The DNA for the CDR3 is TGTGCCAGCAGCTTAGTACTAGTCGGGCAGTTCTTC. Encoded protein: CASSLVLVGQFF. Combining the CDR3 with reference TRBV11-2 and TRBJ2-1 gives the whole variable domain EAGVAQSPRYKIIEKRQSVAFWCNPISGHATLYWYQQILGQGPKLLIQFQNNGVVDDSQLPKDRFSAERLKGVDSTLKIQPAKLEDSAVYLCASSLVLVGQFFGPGTRLTVL.

V usage is TRBV11-2 and J usage is TRBJ2-1; 7 bases fit TRBD2. There are 13 residues in the CDR3. After removal of 5 bases from V and 8 bases from J, the junction contained 6 bases not matched to a gene. The germline gives CDR1 SGHAT, CDR2 FQNNGV. This CDR3 reads CASSSPSGDEQFF. CDR3 DNA sequence: TGTGCCAGCAGCAGCCCGAGCGGGGATGAGCAGTTCTTC.

The chain employs TRBV15 and TRBJ1-1, with no clear D. Germline V gives CDR1 LNHNV, CDR2 YYDKDF (reference sequence). The V and J ends lost 4 bases and 0 bases respectively, with 15 bases between them. CDR3 length: 16 residues. The CDR3 sequence is CATSTRVEYVNTEAFF. CDR3 coding DNA: TGTGCCACCAGCACTCGGGTGGAGTACGTGAACACTGAAGCTTTCTTT.

In this sample, this clone turned up a few times. The chain combines TRBV20-1 with TRBJ1-5; 8 bases are shared with TRBD1. This CDR3 has 15 amino acids. CDR1 and CDR2 from the germline V gene are DFQATT and SNEGSKA (reference sequence). J lost 11 bases, V lost 3 bases, and 15 bases had no gene match. CDR3 in amino acids: CSASLGDRGIVAQHF. The DNA of the CDR3 is TGCAGTGCTAGTTTGGGAGACAGGGGAATAGTAGCCCAGCATTTT.

This clone occurred once. The chain couples TRBV30 to TRBJ2-1; D possibly corresponds to TRBD2 (5 bases). V lost 2 bases and J lost 7, with 12 bases in between. Germline V CDR1 and CDR2: GTSNPN, SVGIG (reference sequence). The CDR3 is 13 residues long. CDR3 amino acids: CAWSIGAANEQFF. In nucleotides, the CDR3 is TGTGCCTGGAGTATAGGAGCGGCGAATGAGCAGTTCTTC. The full variable domain, rest sourced from reference TRBV30 and TRBJ2-1, is SQTIHQWPATLVQPVGSPLSLECTVEGTSNPNLYWYRQAAGRGLQLLFYSVGIGQISSEVPQNLSASRPQDRQFILSSKKLLLSDSGFYLCAWSIGAANEQFFGPGTRLTVL.

The V call is TRBV23-1, the J call TRBJ1-6, with D hard to call. TRBV23-1 is an ORF for which the function is uncertain. Trimming removed 3 bases from V and 5 bases from J, with 14 bases in between. The CDR3 length is 16 residues. For the CDR3, the DNA is TGCGCCAGCAGTCACCTTTGGCGGCTTCATAATTCACCCCTCCACTTT. Translating it yields CASSHLWRLHNSPLHF.

In nucleotides, the CDR3 is TGTGCCAGCAGTGATCCACTGGGAGGCGGTAATTCACCCCTCCACTTT. It yields the protein CASSDPLGGGNSPLHF. This chain uses TRBV6-1 with TRBJ1-6; D ambiguous. Trimming took off 3 bases at V and 6 bases at J, with 15 bases between the two ends. The CDR3 totals 16 residues. In germline, CDR1 is MNHNS, CDR2 SASEGT.

V is TRBV28 and J is TRBJ1-3; no definite D call. The V end lost 4 bases, the J end lost 2 bases, and 15 bases lay between the germline ends. Germline V gene sequence: CDR1 MDHEN, CDR2 SYDVKM. The CDR3 length is 16 residues. CDR3: CASSSPGGQAGNTIYF. CDR3 coding DNA: TGTGCCAGCAGTTCCCCGGGCGGGCAAGCTGGAAACACCATATATTTT.

This chain connects TRBV6-5 to TRBJ1-1, with D possibly matching TRBD1 (5 bases). The V end lost 6 bases, the J end lost 1 base, and 9 bases lay between the germline ends. CDR1 and CDR2 (germline): MNHEY, SVGAGI. CDR3 length: 13 residues. Here the CDR3 DNA reads TGTGCCAGCAGGCGACAGCAGAACACTGAAGCTTTCTTT. Protein sequence: CASRRQQNTEAFF.

A single count supports this clone. The chain combines TRBV23-1 with TRBJ1-5; D is unresolved. TRBV23-1 is an ORF for which the function is uncertain. The CDR3 covers 13 residues. The V end lost 4 bases, the J end lost 9 bases, and 13 bases lay between the germline ends. CDR3 DNA sequence: TGCGCCAGCAGTCGGAGGACGGGGAGGCCCCAGCATTTT. Translated: CASSRRTGRPQHF.

CDR3: CASLRDENSPLHF. As DNA, the CDR3 is TGTGCCAGCCTCAGGGACGAAAATTCACCCCTCCACTTT. The rearrangement joins TRBV28 to TRBJ1-6, with D maybe TRBD1 (5 bases). Germline CDR1 MDHEN, CDR2 SYDVKM. V was cut by 8 bases and J by 7 bases, with 12 bases left in between. CDR3 size: 13 residues. Full variable domain (remainder filled in from reference TRBV28 and TRBJ1-6): DVKVTQSSRYLVKRTGEKVFLECVQDMDHENMFWYRQDPGLGLRLIYFSYDVKMKEKGDIPEGYSVSREKKERFSLILESASTNQTSMYLCASLRDENSPLHFGNGTRLTVT.

The rearrangement joins TRBV28 to TRBJ2-1, with D possibly matching TRBD1 (7 bases). Germline V gene data show CDR1 as MDHEN and CDR2 as SYDVKM. Trimming pared 11 bases from V and 1 base from J, leaving 18 bases between. The CDR3 length is 15 residues. The CDR3 region is CAASVQGGSYNEQFF. CDR3 nucleotide sequence: TGTGCCGCGTCGGTCCAGGGGGGATCCTACAATGAGCAGTTCTTC.

The chain couples TRBV5-6 to TRBJ1-1, with D possibly matching TRBD1 (5 bases). CDR1 and CDR2 from the germline V gene are SGHDT and YYEEEE. The CDR3 is 13 residues long. The V end was cut by 2 bases, the J end by 4 bases, with 9 bases between. The CDR3 nucleotides read TGTGCCAGCAGCTTCCCGGGGGTCACTGAAGCTTTCTTT. Encoded protein: CASSFPGVTEAFF.